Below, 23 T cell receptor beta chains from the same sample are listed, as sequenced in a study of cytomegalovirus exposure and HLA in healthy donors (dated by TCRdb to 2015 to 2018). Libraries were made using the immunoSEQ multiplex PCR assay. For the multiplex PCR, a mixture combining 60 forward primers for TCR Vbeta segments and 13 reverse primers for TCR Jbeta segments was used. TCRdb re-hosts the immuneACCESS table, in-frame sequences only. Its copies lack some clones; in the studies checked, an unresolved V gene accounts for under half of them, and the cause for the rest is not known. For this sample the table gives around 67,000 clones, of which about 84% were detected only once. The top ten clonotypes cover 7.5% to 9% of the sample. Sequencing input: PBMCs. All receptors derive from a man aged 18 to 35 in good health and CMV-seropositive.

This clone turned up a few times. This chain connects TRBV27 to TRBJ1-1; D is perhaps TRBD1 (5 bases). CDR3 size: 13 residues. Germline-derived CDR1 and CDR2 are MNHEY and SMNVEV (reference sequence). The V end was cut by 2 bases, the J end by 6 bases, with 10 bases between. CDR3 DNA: TGTGCCAGCAGTTTAACAGGTTTCCCTGAAGCTTTCTTT. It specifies CASSLTGFPEAFF.

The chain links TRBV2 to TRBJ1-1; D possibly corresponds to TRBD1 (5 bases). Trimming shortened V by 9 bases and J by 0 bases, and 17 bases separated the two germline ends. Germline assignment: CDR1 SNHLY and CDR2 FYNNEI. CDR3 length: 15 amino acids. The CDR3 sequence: CARKLTQDMNTEAFF. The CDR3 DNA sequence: TGTGCCAGAAAACTTACACAGGACATGAACACTGAAGCTTTCTTT.

CDR3 DNA: TGTGCCAGCAGCTTAATTGGGCCTGGCTACAATGAGCAGTTCTTC. Its protein product is CASSLIGPGYNEQFF. V gene TRBV7-2 combines with J gene TRBJ2-1; D gene unclear. The CDR3 has 15 residues. V lost 2 bases to trimming and J lost 3 bases, with 11 bases between them. The V gene's germline CDR1 is SGHTA and CDR2 FQGNSA.

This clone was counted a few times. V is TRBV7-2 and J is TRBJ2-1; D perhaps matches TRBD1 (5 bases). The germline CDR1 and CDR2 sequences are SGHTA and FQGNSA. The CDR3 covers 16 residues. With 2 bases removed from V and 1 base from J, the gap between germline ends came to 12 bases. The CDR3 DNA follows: TGTGCCAGCAGCTTAACGCGTGGGGCGTCCTACAATGAGCAGTTCTTC. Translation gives CASSLTRGASYNEQFF.

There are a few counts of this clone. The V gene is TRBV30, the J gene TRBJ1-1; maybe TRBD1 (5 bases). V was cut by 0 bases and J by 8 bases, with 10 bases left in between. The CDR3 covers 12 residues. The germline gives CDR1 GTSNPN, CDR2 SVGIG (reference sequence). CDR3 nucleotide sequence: TGTGCCTGGAGTGTTCGGGGGAGGGAAGCTTTCTTT. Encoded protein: CAWSVRGREAFF.

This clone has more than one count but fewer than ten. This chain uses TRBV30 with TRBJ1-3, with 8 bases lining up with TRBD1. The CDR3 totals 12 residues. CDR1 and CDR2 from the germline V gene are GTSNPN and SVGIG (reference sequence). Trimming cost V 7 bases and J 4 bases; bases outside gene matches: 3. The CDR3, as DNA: TGTGCCTTCGGACAGGGAGGAAACACCATATATTTT. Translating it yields CAFGQGGNTIYF.

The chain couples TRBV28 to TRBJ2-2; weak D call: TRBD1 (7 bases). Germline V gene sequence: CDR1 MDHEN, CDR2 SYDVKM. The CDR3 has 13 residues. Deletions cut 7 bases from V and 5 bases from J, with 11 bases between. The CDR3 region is CASKPGGTGELFF. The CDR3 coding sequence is TGTGCCAGCAAGCCAGGGGGGACCGGGGAGCTGTTTTTT.

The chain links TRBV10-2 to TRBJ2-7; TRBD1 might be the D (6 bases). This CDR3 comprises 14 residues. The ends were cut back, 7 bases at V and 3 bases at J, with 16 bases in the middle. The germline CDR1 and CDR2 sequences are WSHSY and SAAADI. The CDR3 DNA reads TGCGCCAGCATGGGCCGGGACAACAACTACGAGCAGTACTTC. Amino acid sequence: CASMGRDNNYEQYF.

The CDR3 here is CSVERNTEAFF. CDR3 in DNA: TGCAGCGTTGAGCGGAACACTGAAGCTTTCTTT. J is TRBJ1-1 and V is TRBV29-1; D is uncertain. CDR3 length equals 11 residues. Germline V lookup: CDR1 SQVTM, CDR2 ANQGSEA. The V end was cut by 3 bases, the J end by 1 base, with 3 bases between.

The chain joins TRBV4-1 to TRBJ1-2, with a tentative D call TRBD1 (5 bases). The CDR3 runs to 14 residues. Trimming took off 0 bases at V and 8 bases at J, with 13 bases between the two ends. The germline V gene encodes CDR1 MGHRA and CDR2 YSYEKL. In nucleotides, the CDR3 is TGCGCCAGCAGCCAAGAGGCAGGGCGGGAAGGCTACACCTTC. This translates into CASSQEAGREGYTF.

CDR3 coding DNA: TGCGCCAGCAGCCGACTCTTCAGGGGGCCCCCTGGAAACACCATATATTTT. Encoded protein: CASSRLFRGPPGNTIYF. This sequence joins TRBV4-1 and TRBJ1-3, with 8 bases identical to TRBD1. Trimming removed 4 bases from V and 2 bases from J; junction bases left unmatched: 10. CDR3 length equals 17 residues. CDR1 and CDR2 (germline): MGHRA, YSYEKL.

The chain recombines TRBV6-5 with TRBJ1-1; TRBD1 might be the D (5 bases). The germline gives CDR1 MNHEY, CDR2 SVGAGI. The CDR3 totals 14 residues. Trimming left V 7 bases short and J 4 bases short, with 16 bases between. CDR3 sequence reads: CASTAREGLTEAFF. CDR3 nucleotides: TGTGCCAGCACCGCCCGGGAGGGGCTCACTGAAGCTTTCTTT.

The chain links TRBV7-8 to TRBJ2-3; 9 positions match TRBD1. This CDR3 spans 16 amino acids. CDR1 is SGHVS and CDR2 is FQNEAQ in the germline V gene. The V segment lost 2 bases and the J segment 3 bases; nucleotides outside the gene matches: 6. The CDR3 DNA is TGTGCCAGCAGCTTAAGGGGACAGGGTTCAACAGATACGCAGTATTTT. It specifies CASSLRGQGSTDTQYF.

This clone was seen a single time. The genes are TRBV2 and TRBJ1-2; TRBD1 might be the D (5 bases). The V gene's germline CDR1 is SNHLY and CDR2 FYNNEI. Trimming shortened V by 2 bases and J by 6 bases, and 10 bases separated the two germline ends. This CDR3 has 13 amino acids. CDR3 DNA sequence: TGTGCCAGCAGTGAATCAGGGAACGATGGCTACACCTTC. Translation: CASSESGNDGYTF.

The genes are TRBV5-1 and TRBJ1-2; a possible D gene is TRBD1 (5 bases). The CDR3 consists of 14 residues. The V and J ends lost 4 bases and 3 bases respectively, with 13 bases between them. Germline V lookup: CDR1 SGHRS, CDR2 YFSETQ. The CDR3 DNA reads TGCGCCAGCAGCCCCATGACAGACCACTATGGCTACACCTTC. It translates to CASSPMTDHYGYTF.

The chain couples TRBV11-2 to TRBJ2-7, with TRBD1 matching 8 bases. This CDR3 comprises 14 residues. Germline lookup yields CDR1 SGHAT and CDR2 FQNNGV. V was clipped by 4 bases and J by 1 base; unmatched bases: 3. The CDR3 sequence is CASSSDRGSYEQYF. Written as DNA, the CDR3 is TGTGCCAGCAGCTCCGACAGGGGTTCCTACGAGCAGTACTTC.

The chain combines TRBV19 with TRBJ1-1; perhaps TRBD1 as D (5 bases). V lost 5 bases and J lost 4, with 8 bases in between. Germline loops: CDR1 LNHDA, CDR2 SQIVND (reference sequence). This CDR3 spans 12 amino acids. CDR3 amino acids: CASSPTGTEAFF. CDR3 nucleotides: TGTGCCAGTAGTCCTACAGGCACTGAAGCTTTCTTT.

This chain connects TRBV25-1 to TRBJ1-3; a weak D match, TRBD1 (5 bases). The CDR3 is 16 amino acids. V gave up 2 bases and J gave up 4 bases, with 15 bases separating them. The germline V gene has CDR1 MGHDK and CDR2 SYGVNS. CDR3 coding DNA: TGTGCCAGCAGTGAAATGGGGGGTTCACGCGGAAACACCATATATTTT. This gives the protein CASSEMGGSRGNTIYF.

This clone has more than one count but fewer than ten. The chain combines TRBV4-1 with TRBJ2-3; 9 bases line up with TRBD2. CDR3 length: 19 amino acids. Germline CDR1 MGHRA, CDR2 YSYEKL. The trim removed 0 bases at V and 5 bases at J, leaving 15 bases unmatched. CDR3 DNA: TGCGCCAGCAGCCAAGATCCCGGGGTAGCGGGAGACTGGGGAGATACGCAGTATTTT. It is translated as CASSQDPGVAGDWGDTQYF.

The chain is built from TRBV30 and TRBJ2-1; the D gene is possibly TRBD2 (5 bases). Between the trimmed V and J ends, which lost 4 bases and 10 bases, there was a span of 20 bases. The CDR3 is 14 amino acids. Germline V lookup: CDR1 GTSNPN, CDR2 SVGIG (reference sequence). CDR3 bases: TGTGCCTGGACCGCGACGGACGGAGGTACGGAGCAGTTCTTC. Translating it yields CAWTATDGGTEQFF.

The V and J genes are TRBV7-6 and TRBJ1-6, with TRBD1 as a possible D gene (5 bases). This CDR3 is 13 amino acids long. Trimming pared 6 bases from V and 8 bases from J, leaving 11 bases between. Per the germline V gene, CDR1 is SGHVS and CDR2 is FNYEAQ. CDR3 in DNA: TGTGCCAGCAGTCCCAGGGAGGATTCACCCCTCCACTTT. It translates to CASSPREDSPLHF.

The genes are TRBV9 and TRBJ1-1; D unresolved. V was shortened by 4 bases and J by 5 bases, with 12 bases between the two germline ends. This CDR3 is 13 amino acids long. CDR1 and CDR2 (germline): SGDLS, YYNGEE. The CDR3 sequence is CASSRPGGTEAFF. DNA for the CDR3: TGTGCCAGCAGCAGACCCGGCGGGACTGAAGCTTTCTTT. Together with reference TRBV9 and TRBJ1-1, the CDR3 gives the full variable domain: DSGVTQTPKHLITATGQRVTLRCSPRSGDLSVYWYQQSLDQGLQFLIQYYNGEERAKGNILERFSAQQFPDLHSELNLSSLELGDSALYFCASSRPGGTEAFFGQGTRLTVV.

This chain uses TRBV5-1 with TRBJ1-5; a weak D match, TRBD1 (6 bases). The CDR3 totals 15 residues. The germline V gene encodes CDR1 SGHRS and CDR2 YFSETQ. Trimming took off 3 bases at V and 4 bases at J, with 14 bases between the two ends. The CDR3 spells CASSWGGAANQPQHF. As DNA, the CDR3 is TGCGCCAGCAGCTGGGGGGGGGCAGCGAATCAGCCCCAGCATTTT.